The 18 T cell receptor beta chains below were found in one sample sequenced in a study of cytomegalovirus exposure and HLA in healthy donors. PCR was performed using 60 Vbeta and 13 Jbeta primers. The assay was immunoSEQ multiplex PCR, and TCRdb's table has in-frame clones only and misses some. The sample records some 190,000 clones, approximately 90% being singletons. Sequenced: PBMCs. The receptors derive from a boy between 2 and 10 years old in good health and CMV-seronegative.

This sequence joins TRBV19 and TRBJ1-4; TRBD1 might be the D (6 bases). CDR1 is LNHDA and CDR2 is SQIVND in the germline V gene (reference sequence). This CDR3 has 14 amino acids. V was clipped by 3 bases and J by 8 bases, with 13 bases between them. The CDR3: CASSMGAVAEKLFF. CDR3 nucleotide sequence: TGTGCCAGTAGTATGGGGGCAGTAGCAGAAAAACTGTTTTTT.

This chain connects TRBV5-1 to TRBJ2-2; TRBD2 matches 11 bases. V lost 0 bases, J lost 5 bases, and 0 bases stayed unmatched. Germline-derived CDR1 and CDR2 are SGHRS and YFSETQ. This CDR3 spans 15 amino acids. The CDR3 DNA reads TGCGCCAGCAGCTTGGGACTAGCGGGAACCGGGGAGCTGTTTTTT. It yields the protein CASSLGLAGTGELFF.

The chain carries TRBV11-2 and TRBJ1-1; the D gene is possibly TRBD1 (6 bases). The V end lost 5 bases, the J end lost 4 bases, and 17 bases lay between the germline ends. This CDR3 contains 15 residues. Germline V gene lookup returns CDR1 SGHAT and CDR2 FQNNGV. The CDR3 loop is CASSPSGGRGTEAFF. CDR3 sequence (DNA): TGTGCCAGCAGCCCGAGTGGGGGCCGGGGCACTGAAGCTTTCTTT.

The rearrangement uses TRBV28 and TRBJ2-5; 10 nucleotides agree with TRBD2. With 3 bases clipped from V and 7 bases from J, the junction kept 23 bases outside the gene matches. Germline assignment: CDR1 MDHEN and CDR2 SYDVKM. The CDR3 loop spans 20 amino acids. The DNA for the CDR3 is TGTGCCAGCAGTTTCAGGAGACAGCTAACTAGCGGGACCGACGGAGGGACCCAGTACTTC. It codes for CASSFRRQLTSGTDGGTQYF.

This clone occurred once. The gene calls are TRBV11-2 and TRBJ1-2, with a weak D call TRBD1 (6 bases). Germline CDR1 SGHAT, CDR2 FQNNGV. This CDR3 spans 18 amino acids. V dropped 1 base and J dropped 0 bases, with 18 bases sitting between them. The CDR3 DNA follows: TGTGCCAGCAGCTTAGTGACGACACAGGGCGAAGCTAACTATGGCTACACCTTC. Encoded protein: CASSLVTTQGEANYGYTF.

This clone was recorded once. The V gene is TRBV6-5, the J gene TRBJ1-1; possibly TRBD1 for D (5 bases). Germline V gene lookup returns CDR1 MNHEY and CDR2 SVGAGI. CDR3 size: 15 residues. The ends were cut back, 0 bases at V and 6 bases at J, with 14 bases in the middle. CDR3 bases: TGTGCCAGCAGTTACTCGATGGGGGGAGGGGCTGAAGCTTTCTTT. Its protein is CASSYSMGGGAEAFF.

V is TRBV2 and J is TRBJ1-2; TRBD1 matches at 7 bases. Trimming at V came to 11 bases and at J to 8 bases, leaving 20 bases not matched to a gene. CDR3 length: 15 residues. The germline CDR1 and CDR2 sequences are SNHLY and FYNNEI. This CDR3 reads CAGPGTDTNRMGYTF. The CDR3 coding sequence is TGTGCCGGACCCGGGACAGACACGAACCGTATGGGCTACACCTTC.

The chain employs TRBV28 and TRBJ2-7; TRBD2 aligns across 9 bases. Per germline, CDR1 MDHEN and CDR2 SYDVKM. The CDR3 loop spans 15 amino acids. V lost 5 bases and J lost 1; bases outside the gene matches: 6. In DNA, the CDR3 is TGTGCCAGCAGTACCCCTCTAGCGGGATCCTACGAGCAGTACTTC. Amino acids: CASSTPLAGSYEQYF.

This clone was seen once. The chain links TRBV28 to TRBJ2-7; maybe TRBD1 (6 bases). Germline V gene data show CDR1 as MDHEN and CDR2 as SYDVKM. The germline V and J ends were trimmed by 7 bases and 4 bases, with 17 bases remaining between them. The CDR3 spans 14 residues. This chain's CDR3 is CASTSGALSYEQYF. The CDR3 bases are TGTGCCAGCACGTCAGGGGCTCTTAGTTACGAGCAGTACTTC.

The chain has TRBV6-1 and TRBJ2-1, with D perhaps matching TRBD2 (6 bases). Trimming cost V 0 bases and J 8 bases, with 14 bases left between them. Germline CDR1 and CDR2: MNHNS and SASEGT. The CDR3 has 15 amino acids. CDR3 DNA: TGTGCCAGCAGTGAAGCGGAGGAGGGAAGCTATGAGCAGTTCTTC. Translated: CASSEAEEGSYEQFF.

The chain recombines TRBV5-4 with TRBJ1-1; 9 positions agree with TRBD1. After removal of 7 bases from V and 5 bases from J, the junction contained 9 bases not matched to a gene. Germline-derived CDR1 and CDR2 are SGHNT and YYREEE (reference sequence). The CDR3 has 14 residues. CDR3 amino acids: CASSLTGGYTEAFF. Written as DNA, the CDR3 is TGTGCCAGCTCCTTGACAGGGGGGTATACTGAAGCTTTCTTT.

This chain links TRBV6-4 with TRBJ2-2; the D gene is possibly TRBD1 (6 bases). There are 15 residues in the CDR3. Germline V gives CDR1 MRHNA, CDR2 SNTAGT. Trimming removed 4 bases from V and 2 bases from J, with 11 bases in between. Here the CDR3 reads CASSAGTINTGELFF. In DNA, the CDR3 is TGTGCCAGCAGTGCCGGGACAATCAACACCGGGGAGCTGTTTTTT.

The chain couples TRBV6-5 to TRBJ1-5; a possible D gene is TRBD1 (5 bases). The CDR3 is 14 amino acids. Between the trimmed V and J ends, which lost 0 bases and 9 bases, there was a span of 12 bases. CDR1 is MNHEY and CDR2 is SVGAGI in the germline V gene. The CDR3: CASSYSWGDGPQHF. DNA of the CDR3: TGTGCCAGCAGTTACTCATGGGGGGATGGGCCCCAGCATTTT.

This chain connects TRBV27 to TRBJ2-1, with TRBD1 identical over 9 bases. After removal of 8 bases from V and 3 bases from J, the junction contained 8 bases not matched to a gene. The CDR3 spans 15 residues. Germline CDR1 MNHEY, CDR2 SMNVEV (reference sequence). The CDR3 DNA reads TGTGCCAGCCGGCCGGACAGGGGCCACTACAATGAGCAGTTCTTC. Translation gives CASRPDRGHYNEQFF.

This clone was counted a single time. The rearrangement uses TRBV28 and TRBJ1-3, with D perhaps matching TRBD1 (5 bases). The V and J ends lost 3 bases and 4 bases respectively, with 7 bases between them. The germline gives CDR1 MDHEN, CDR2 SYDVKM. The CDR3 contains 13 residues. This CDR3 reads CASSFGAGNTIYF. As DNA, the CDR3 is TGTGCCAGCAGTTTTGGGGCGGGAAACACCATATATTTT.

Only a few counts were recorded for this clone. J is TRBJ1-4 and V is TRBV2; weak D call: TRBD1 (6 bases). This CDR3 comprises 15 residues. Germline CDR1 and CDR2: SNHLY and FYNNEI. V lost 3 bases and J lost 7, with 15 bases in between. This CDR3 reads CASSEEQGRGEKLFF. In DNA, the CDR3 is TGTGCCAGCAGTGAGGAACAGGGTCGGGGTGAAAAACTGTTTTTT. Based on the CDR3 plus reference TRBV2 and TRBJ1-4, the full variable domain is EPEVTQTPSHQVTQMGQEVILRCVPISNHLYFYWYRQILGQKVEFLVSFYNNEISEKSEIFDDQFSVERPDGSNFTLKIRSTKLEDSAMYFCASSEEQGRGEKLFFGSGTQLSVL.

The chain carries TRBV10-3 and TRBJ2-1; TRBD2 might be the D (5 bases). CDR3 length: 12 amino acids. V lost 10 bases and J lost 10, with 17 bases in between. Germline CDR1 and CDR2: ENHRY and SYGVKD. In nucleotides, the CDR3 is TGTGCCACCGCTTTTAATGGCGGGGAGCAGTTCTTC. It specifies CATAFNGGEQFF.

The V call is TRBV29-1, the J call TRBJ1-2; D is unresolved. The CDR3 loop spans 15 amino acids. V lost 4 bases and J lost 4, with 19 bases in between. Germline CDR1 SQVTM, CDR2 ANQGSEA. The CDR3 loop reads CSVALGLSGSYGYTF. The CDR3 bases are TGCAGCGTTGCCCTCGGGTTATCCGGGAGCTATGGCTACACCTTC.